This TCR beta chain was observed in a study of CD8 T cells in ankylosing spondylitis. TCRdb used MiXCR to reprocess the 5' RACE reads, holding one entry per CDR3 protein. Of around 220,000 distinct CDR3 sequences in the sample, about 16% were seen once. A remark on this clonotype: Its cognate antigen is unknown.

Overall study results and limits: Prior literature has documented some motif variants in synovial fluid and blood from reactive arthritis. A motif of under 10 highly homologous TCR beta variants was seen as apparently characteristic of ankylosing spondylitis blood.

This clonotype was sampled from a male donor with ankylosing spondylitis. Sample: blood, either unsorted or a sorted T cell fraction (not recorded which).

CDR3 DNA: TGTGCCAGCAGCGTAGTTGGAGCATCTGGAAACACCATATATTTT. Residues: CASSVVGASGNTIYF. This chain uses TRBV9 with TRBJ1-3; the D is unclear. Trimming removed 0 bases at V and 1 base at J, with 8 bases between. This CDR3 region has 15 residues. Per the germline V gene, CDR1 is SGDLS and CDR2 is YYNGEE. The whole variable domain, remainder taken from reference TRBV9 and TRBJ1-3, is DSGVTQTPKHLITATGQRVTLRCSPRSGDLSVYWYQQSLDQGLQFLIQYYNGEERAKGNILERFSAQQFPDLHSELNLSSLELGDSALYFCASSVVGASGNTIYFGEGSWLTVV.